These 24 T cell receptor beta chains were sequenced from one sample in a study of graft-versus-host responses after intestinal transplantation. Using immunoSEQ multiplex PCR, the repertoire was profiled, and TCRdb retains in-frame clones only, with some absent. The sample has about 30,000 clones, 80% to 85% seen once. Processing was applied to graft tissue in order to liberate intraepithelial and lamina propria lymphocytes. Here the sequenced sample was ileum tissue, taken 98 days after intestinal transplantation. These receptors all stem from a human patient who received an intestinal transplant, so some T cells may come from the graft donor.

The V call is TRBV25-1, the J call TRBJ1-5, with 8 bases aligning to TRBD1. Trimming at V came to 3 bases and at J to 7 bases, leaving 5 bases not matched to a gene. This CDR3 has 14 amino acids. Germline CDR1 is MGHDK and CDR2 is SYGVNS. CDR3 sequence (DNA): TGTGCCAGCAGTGACAGGGGGCTAAGCCAGCCCCAGCATTTT. Its protein product is CASSDRGLSQPQHF.

This clone has just a few counts. This chain uses TRBV7-9 with TRBJ1-3, with D perhaps matching TRBD1 (6 bases). The CDR3 loop spans 15 amino acids. Trimming removed 6 bases at V and 0 bases at J, with 12 bases between. CDR1 is SEHNR, CDR2 FQNEAQ, per germline (reference sequence). In DNA, the CDR3 is TGTGCCAGCAGGAAACAGGGACACTCTGGAAACACCATATATTTT. Its protein is CASRKQGHSGNTIYF.

This clone turned up a few times. A read error may account for a junction end that differs from germline. This sequence joins TRBV7-9 and TRBJ1-1; weak D call: TRBD1 (6 bases). Germline V gene sequence: CDR1 SEHNR, CDR2 FQNEAQ (reference sequence). CDR3 length: 12 amino acids. CDR3 residues: CASSLDVRAGEF. DNA for the CDR3: TGTGCCAGCAGCTTAGACGTAAGGGCAGGGGAATTT. Variable domain in full (rest from reference TRBV7-9 and TRBJ1-1): DTGVSQNPRHKITKRGQNVTFRCDPISEHNRLYWYRQTLGQGPEFLTYFQNEAQLEKSRLLSDRFSAERPKGSFSTLEIQRTEQGDSAMYLCASSLDVRAGEFGQGTRLTVV.

The chain uses TRBV6-6 and TRBJ1-2; 8 positions agree with TRBD1. CDR1 is MNHNY, CDR2 SVGAGI, per germline (reference sequence). CDR3 length: 16 residues. V lost 2 bases and J lost 3; bases outside the gene matches: 8. Here the CDR3 DNA reads TGTGCCAGCAGTTACCGGGTCAGGGGGCCGGACTATGGCTACACCTTC. It translates to CASSYRVRGPDYGYTF.

The V and J genes are TRBV28 and TRBJ2-7; 7 bases line up with TRBD2. CDR3 size: 15 residues. Germline CDR1 is MDHEN and CDR2 is SYDVKM. The ends lost 6 bases at V and 4 bases at J; junction bases unmatched: 12. The CDR3 DNA is TGTGCCAGCAGAAGCAGGGACTACCTCACTTACGAGCAGTACTTC. Translation: CASRSRDYLTYEQYF.

The chain carries TRBV6-1 and TRBJ1-6, with D possibly matching TRBD1 (5 bases). Germline-derived CDR1 and CDR2 are MNHNS and SASEGT. V lost 0 bases and J lost 9, with 9 bases in between. This CDR3 has 14 amino acids. This chain's CDR3 is CASSEAIGTSPLHF. Here the CDR3 DNA reads TGTGCCAGCAGTGAAGCGATAGGGACTTCACCCCTCCACTTT.

This rearrangement joins TRBV2 to TRBJ2-2, with D uncertain. Trimming pared 5 bases from V and 2 bases from J, leaving 12 bases between. The CDR3 has 15 residues. Germline CDR1 is SNHLY and CDR2 is FYNNEI. The CDR3 spells CASSRDFGNTGELFF. The CDR3 DNA follows: TGTGCCAGCAGTCGCGACTTTGGAAACACCGGGGAGCTGTTTTTT.

The chain links TRBV11-3 to TRBJ1-1, with a weak D call TRBD1 (5 bases). Between the trimmed V and J ends, which lost 5 bases and 5 bases, there was a span of 15 bases. The CDR3 runs 14 residues. The germline CDR1 and CDR2 sequences are SGHNT and YENEEA. CDR3 in amino acids: CASSPGHRETEAFF. The CDR3 nucleotides are TGTGCCAGCAGCCCAGGGCATCGGGAAACTGAAGCTTTCTTT.

This chain links TRBV9 with TRBJ2-7, with D unclear. CDR1 and CDR2 (germline): SGDLS, YYNGEE. The V gene lost 4 bases and the J gene lost 6 bases, with 20 bases spanning the gap. This CDR3 region has 15 residues. CDR3 bases: TGTGCCAGCAGCCTAGAGCCAGGTGGCCCTTCCGAGCAGTACTTC. Protein product: CASSLEPGGPSEQYF.

This clone came up once. The V and J genes are TRBV5-1 and TRBJ1-4, with D unclear. This CDR3 region has 14 residues. Germline CDR1 SGHRS, CDR2 YFSETQ. V lost 1 base, J lost 5 bases, and 9 bases lay in between. In DNA, the CDR3 is TGCGCCAGCAGCTTGTTTCCCGGGAATGAAAAACTGTTTTTT. As protein: CASSLFPGNEKLFF.

This clone was observed a single time. V and J are TRBV6-1 and TRBJ1-5; 7 nucleotides align to TRBD1. This CDR3 comprises 13 residues. Germline lookup yields CDR1 MNHNS and CDR2 SASEGT. V gave up 6 bases and J gave up 5 bases; unmatched junction bases: 4. The CDR3 spells CASSLTGDQPQHF. The CDR3 DNA sequence: TGTGCCAGCAGCCTAACAGGGGATCAGCCCCAGCATTTT.

The V gene is TRBV7-6, the J gene TRBJ2-5, with 11 positions matching TRBD2. This CDR3 has 19 amino acids. Looked up from germline, CDR1 is SGHVS and CDR2 is FNYEAQ. Trimming took 1 base from V and 4 from J; bases not matched to a gene: 14. In DNA, the CDR3 is TGTGCCAGCAGCTTAGGTAGTAGCGGGGGGGCTATCTCGGGAGAGACCCAGTACTTC. This gives the protein CASSLGSSGGAISGETQYF.

The rearrangement joins TRBV13 to TRBJ2-1; weak D call: TRBD2 (5 bases). Trimming removed 5 bases from V and 0 bases from J, with 11 bases in between. The CDR3 is made up of 15 amino acids. CDR1 is PRHDT and CDR2 is FYEKMQ in the germline V gene (reference sequence). CDR3 residues: CASSPLRASYNEQFF. The DNA of the CDR3 is TGTGCCAGCAGCCCTCTGAGGGCCTCCTACAATGAGCAGTTCTTC.

The rearrangement joins TRBV5-1 to TRBJ2-1; D is undetermined. Germline CDR1 reads SGHRS; CDR2 reads YFSETQ. The V gene lost 0 bases and the J gene lost 4 bases, with 26 bases spanning the gap. CDR3 length equals 20 residues. The CDR3 loop is CASSLDEKHRRKPLYNEQFF. In DNA, the CDR3 is TGCGCCAGCAGCTTGGACGAAAAGCATCGAAGGAAGCCTTTATACAATGAGCAGTTCTTC.

The gene calls are TRBV6-5 and TRBJ2-3; D is unclear. V was trimmed by 7 bases and J by 2 bases, leaving 10 bases between them. Per the germline V gene, CDR1 is MNHEY and CDR2 is SVGAGI. This CDR3 has 13 residues. The CDR3 here is CASNPLHTDTQYF. The DNA for the CDR3 is TGTGCCAGCAACCCACTTCACACAGATACGCAGTATTTT.

V is TRBV27 and J is TRBJ1-2; 7 bases agree with TRBD1. This CDR3 is built from 15 residues. V gave up 3 bases and J gave up 5 bases; unmatched junction bases: 9. Germline values: CDR1 MNHEY, CDR2 SMNVEV (reference sequence). The CDR3 nucleotides are TGTGCCAGCAGTTTTTTCCCCAGGGGGAGGTATGGCTACACCTTC. As protein: CASSFFPRGRYGYTF.

The J gene is TRBJ1-5, the V gene TRBV28; TRBD1 matches at 7 bases. The CDR3 is 14 amino acids. Germline V lookup: CDR1 MDHEN, CDR2 SYDVKM. The ends lost 2 bases at V and 3 bases at J; junction bases unmatched: 1. The DNA of the CDR3 is TGTGCCAGCAGTTTAGGGACAGTCAATCAGCCCCAGCATTTT. Amino acid sequence: CASSLGTVNQPQHF.

The V call is TRBV5-4, the J call TRBJ1-2; the D gene is possibly TRBD1 (5 bases). Germline values: CDR1 SGHNT, CDR2 YYREEE (reference sequence). The CDR3 is made up of 13 amino acids. V gave up 0 bases and J gave up 7 bases, with 10 bases separating them. This chain's CDR3 is CASSLGQGGGYTF. The CDR3 DNA is TGTGCCAGCAGCTTGGGGCAGGGTGGTGGCTACACCTTC.

This clone has a single count. The chain employs TRBV30 and TRBJ1-3, with D uncertain. This CDR3 contains 21 residues. Deletions cut 2 bases from V and 0 bases from J, with 29 bases between. CDR1 and CDR2 (germline): GTSNPN, SVGIG (reference sequence). The CDR3 DNA follows: TGTGCCTGGAGTCCCCCCGGGCCTCTCTGGGCCCTGACACACTCTGGAAACACCATATATTTT. This gives the protein CAWSPPGPLWALTHSGNTIYF.

The chain carries TRBV5-8 and TRBJ1-1; D gene unclear. Germline V gene data show CDR1 as SGHTS and CDR2 as YDEGEE. Trimming stripped 1 base from V and 11 bases from J, with 15 bases between. The CDR3 contains 13 residues. The CDR3 DNA reads as TGTGCCAGCAGCTTGAAGATCCTGCCCGGGGCTTTCTTT. Its protein product is CASSLKILPGAFF. Variable domain in full (rest from reference TRBV5-8 and TRBJ1-1): EAGVTQSPTHLIKTRGQQATLRCSPISGHTSVYWYQQALGLGLQFLLWYDEGEERNRGNFPPRFSGRQFPNYSSELNVNALELEDSALYLCASSLKILPGAFFGQGTRLTVV.

The chain is built from TRBV27 and TRBJ1-2; D is undetermined. Germline CDR1 MNHEY, CDR2 SMNVEV (reference sequence). This CDR3 contains 13 residues. The V gene lost 5 bases and the J gene lost 5 bases, with 12 bases spanning the gap. CDR3 residues: CASSRRVDYGYTF. The CDR3 DNA follows: TGTGCCAGCAGTCGGAGGGTAGATTATGGCTACACCTTC.

The V gene is TRBV6-5, the J gene TRBJ2-7, with D uncertain. Trimming removed 5 bases at V and 0 bases at J, with 14 bases between. Germline CDR1 reads MNHEY; CDR2 reads SVGAGI. CDR3 size: 15 residues. Here the CDR3 reads CASSVAPWGSYEQYF. The CDR3 bases are TGTGCCAGCAGTGTGGCCCCATGGGGCTCCTACGAGCAGTACTTC.

The chain links TRBV30 to TRBJ2-6; D is ambiguous. Trimming took off 2 bases at V and 4 bases at J, with 6 bases between the two ends. This CDR3 contains 13 residues. Germline CDR1 GTSNPN, CDR2 SVGIG (reference sequence). CDR3 nucleotides: TGTGCCTGGAGTTTCACCGGGGCCAACGTCCTGACTTTC. This codes for CAWSFTGANVLTF.

The chain couples TRBV15 to TRBJ2-3, with D possibly TRBD2 on 5 matching bases. The CDR3 is 14 residues long. Germline V CDR1 and CDR2: LNHNV, YYDKDF (reference sequence). Trimming shortened V by 3 bases and J by 2 bases, and 9 bases separated the two germline ends. The CDR3 reads CATSRTRDTDTQYF. The CDR3 coding sequence is TGTGCCACCAGCAGGACCCGGGACACAGATACGCAGTATTTT.